This T cell receptor beta chain comes out of a study of T cells after yellow fever vaccination. This clonotype was recorded a few times. Generation of TCR cDNA used 5'RACE template switching (which added a universal primer site and UMIs). TCRdb fed the 5' RACE reads into MiXCR, producing one record per CDR3 protein. The data show about 320,000 distinct CDR3 sequences, 3.5% to 4.5% seen once. The sequence was collected from a man aged 18 to 30 who received the YFV17D yellow fever vaccine. The input for sequencing was PBMCs, taken 15 days after the yellow fever booster vaccination.

CDR3 residues: CASSHLANNEQFF. The CDR3 DNA reads TGCGCCAGCAGCCACCTTGCGAACAATGAGCAGTTCTTC. The V call is TRBV4-1, the J call TRBJ2-1; D gene ambiguous. Trimming left V 3 bases short and J 5 bases short, with 8 bases between. CDR1 MGHRA and CDR2 YSYEKL come from the germline V gene. The CDR3 has 13 residues.